The present T cell receptor beta chain was sequenced within a study of blood T cell repertoires in COVID-19. Study-wide background: Whether acute or convalescent, the COVID-19 samples came from the United States, Italy and Spain. T cells, B-cell-depleted T cells, or PBMCs supplied cDNA or gDNA.

V lost 5 bases and J lost 2, with 19 bases in between. The CDR3 extends over 16 amino acids. The germline V gene encodes CDR1 SGHDT and CDR2 YYEEEE. Original methodology: Estimation of nucleated cell counts was performed using reference gene primer amplification. Sequenced by immunoSEQ multiplex PCR; TCRdb stores in-frame clones only, minus some. V and J calls and clone size are given by that table; D and trimming were obtained from the DNA. The data contain 64,000 or so clones, about 72% of them singletons. The chain uses TRBV5-6 and TRBJ1-2; the D gene is possibly TRBD1 (6 bases). This receptor was taken from a man at least 80 years old with acute or convalescent COVID-19. The sequencing sample was made of peripheral blood. The DNA of the CDR3 is TGTGCCAGCAGTCGGCGACAGGAAAGAGGGAACTATGGCTACACCTTC. Translated: CASSRRQERGNYGYTF.